This T cell receptor (beta chain) stems from a study of Ad26.COV2.S vaccination and SARS-CoV-2 variants. The overall study: Participant was drawn from the COV1001 Ad26.COV2.S trial arm. Intramuscular Ad26.COV2.S at 5x10^10 or 1x10^11 viral particles.

As to treatment: roughly 18 received Ad26.COV2.S at low or high dose, single or two shots; about five received placebo; per-sample allocation not given. At day 63 after the first vaccine or placebo injection, samples were drawn. The germline CDR1 and CDR2 sequences are GTSNPN and SVGIG (reference sequence). The CDR3 spans 14 residues. V was cut by 0 bases and J by 2 bases, with 5 bases left in between. The protocol was immunoSEQ multiplex PCR, while the TCRdb copy is restricted to in-frame clones and leaves out a portion. Of 440,000 or so clones in the sample, roughly 87% were seen once. This clonotype was sampled from a person between 18 and 60 years old who received the Ad26.COV2.S COVID-19 vaccine or a placebo. The gene calls are TRBV30 and TRBJ1-6; D call uncertain. Sequencing was performed on peripheral blood, taken in a trial of Ad26.COV2.S vaccine versus placebo. The CDR3 DNA reads as TGTGCCTGGAGTGTAGTGGCCTATAATTCACCCCTCCACTTT. As protein: CAWSVVAYNSPLHF.